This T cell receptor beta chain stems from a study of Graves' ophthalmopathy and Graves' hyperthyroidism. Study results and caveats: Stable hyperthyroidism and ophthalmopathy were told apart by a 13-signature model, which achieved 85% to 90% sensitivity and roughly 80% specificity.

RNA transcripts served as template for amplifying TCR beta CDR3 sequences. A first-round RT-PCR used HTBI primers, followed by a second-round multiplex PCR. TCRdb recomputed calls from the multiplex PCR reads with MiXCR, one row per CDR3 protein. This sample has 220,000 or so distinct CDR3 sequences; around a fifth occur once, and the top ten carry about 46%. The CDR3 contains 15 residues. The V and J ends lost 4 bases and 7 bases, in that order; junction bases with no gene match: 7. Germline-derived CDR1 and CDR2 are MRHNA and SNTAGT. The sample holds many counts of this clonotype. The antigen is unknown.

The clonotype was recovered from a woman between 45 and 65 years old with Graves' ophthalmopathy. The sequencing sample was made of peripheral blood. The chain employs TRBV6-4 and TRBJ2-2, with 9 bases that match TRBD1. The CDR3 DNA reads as TGTGCCAGCAGTGGCACAGGGGGCGAAGGCGGGGAGCTGTTTTTT. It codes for CASSGTGGEGGELFF.